This T cell receptor beta chain was sequenced in a study of blood T cell repertoires in COVID-19 (dated by TCRdb to about 2020). Describing the broader study: Samples from collaborators originated in the United States, Italy and Spain and spanned both the acute and convalescent phases of COVID-19. The prospective study material was composed of cDNA or gDNA derived from T cells, B-cell-depleted T cells, or PBMCs. Subjects who had been exposed to COVID-19, were actively infected with it, or had recovered from it provided the deeply sampled blood TCRbeta repertoires that made up the dataset. A freely available public database, intended as a resource for researchers studying the immune response to SARS-CoV-2, is where the repertoires were released. The samples were drawn from the first 160 participants of the ongoing ImmuneRACE study and from over 950 subjects provided by 6 global collaborators. The sample metadata nearly always contained a de-identified subject ID, COVID-19 status, age in years and sex. Where available, HLA class I and class II types were obtained from metadata supplied by the sample provider rather than from assay-based typing. Study-level results and caveats: The quantity of clinical and demographic metadata differed by source and by participant and was supplied without curation.

TCRbeta CDR3 regions were amplified from genomic DNA by means of the immunoSEQ Assay, a bias-controlled multiplex PCR. For the original study's pipeline: The number of nucleated cells in each sample was estimated from the amplification of reference gene primers within the assay. Sequence reads were collapsed and filtered to measure the absolute abundance of every unique TCRbeta CDR3 rearrangement. Productive Simpson clonality was computed per sample as the square root of Simpson's diversity index over productive rearrangements. Entries here come from immuneACCESS through TCRdb and include only in-frame sequences with V and J called. Some clones fail to appear in such tables; in the studies checked, an unresolved V gene covers under half of the shortfall, and the cause of the remainder is unknown. V and J calls and clone size follow that table, whereas D and trimming were derived from the DNA. In this sample the table shows 250,000 to 400,000 clones, 85% of which occur a single time. The ten largest clones add up to 1.9% of the sample.

CDR1 and CDR2 (LGHDT, YNNKEL) derive from the germline V gene (reference sequence). The cysteine opens and the phenylalanine closes a CDR3 of 14 amino acids. Of all the DNA, just the CDR3 is kept, 42 bases in frame from base 1. Unmatched junction bases come to 4, with V trimmed by 1 base and J by 8 bases. Enrolling through a virtual design, the prospective study's participants ranged in age from roughly 18 to 89 years and lived across roughly 23 United States geographic areas. To assign participants to cohorts, the prospective study relied on clinical history that participants themselves reported in a screening survey and a study questionnaire. Exposed participants had been in contact, within 2 weeks of entering the study, with a person who had a PCR-confirmed or clinician-diagnosed case of COVID-19. In the prospective study, whole blood, serum and a nasopharyngeal or oropharyngeal swab were collected from each participant by mobile phlebotomists. Participants in the prospective study had the option to provide additional blood draws and questionnaires over an approximately two-month period. Prospective study blood samples were shipped either frozen or at room temperature before DNA extraction.

This clone was seen a single time. This receptor's antigen is unknown. Base qualities are not at hand, and no much larger clone is one base apart. The chain is made from TRBV3-1 (or the pseudogene TRBV3-2) and TRBJ2-1, with TRBD1 matching 8 junction bases. The sequence came from a woman aged 25 to 39 who had been exposed to COVID-19. The sequencing input was PBMCs or T cells enriched from blood (not recorded which). The nucleotide sequence reads as follows: TGTGCCAGCAGCCAAGCCCCAGGGGGCGATGAGCAGTTCTTC. Translation gives CASSQAPGGDEQFF.